Listed below are T cell receptor beta chains from one sample, sequenced in a study of human T cells and chemical hapten exposure. MiXCR was run by TCRdb on the RACE reads, yielding one entry per CDR3 protein. This table has approximately 97,000 distinct CDR3 sequences, less than 35% appearing once. Sequenced here: whole blood, sampled in connection with sensitization to the hapten diphenylcyclopropenone (DPC). These receptors came from a man aged 40-49 years with alopecia areata. Some clones in this sample may be carry-over from other donors' samples. The conserved cysteine and the conserved F or W are not part of the CDR3 here.

V gene	J gene	CDR3 protein
TRBV7-9	TRBJ2-1	ASSLRNEQF
TRBV25-1	TRBJ2-7	ASGRASLSYEQY
TRBV20-1	TRBJ1-6	SARVEVENNSPLH
TRBV2	TRBJ2-3	ASSEVPKHRSTDTQY
TRBV12-3/TRBV12-4	TRBJ2-7	ASSRTNGPYEQY
TRBV28	TRBJ2-7	ASSLIIGGSSYEQY
TRBV18	TRBJ2-7	ASSPSIWPGQGPNEY
TRBV27	TRBJ2-7	ASSRDAPTYEQY
TRBV23-1	TRBJ2-7	ASSQSCEGASYEQY
TRBV10-2	TRBJ1-1	ASDRDMNTEAF
TRBV20-1	TRBJ2-7	SAPPMSGPDEEQY
TRBV12-3/TRBV12-4	TRBJ2-7	ASSLGSGAATYEQY
TRBV12-3/TRBV12-4	TRBJ2-6	ASSSSSSSGANVLT
TRBV7-2	TRBJ2-1	ASSSDPLPYNEQF
TRBV12-3/TRBV12-4	TRBJ2-7	ASSLLAGAAGEQY
TRBV6-5	TRBJ1-2	ASSSRRSYYGYT
TRBV4-3	TRBJ1-6	ASSQYAGRVNSPLH
TRBV14	TRBJ2-1	ASSQEGYFTYNEQF
TRBV2	TRBJ2-7	ASSEAGTETYEQY
TRBV29-1	TRBJ2-2	STLGGATGELF
TRBV18	TRBJ1-1	ASSGRTDMNTEAF
TRBV2	TRBJ1-5	ASEGAMGQPQH
TRBV6-6	TRBJ2-1	ASSGDPRTGGNEQF
TRBV20-1	TRBJ1-5	SAIGDYSNQPQH
TRBV27	TRBJ2-7	ASSTDPRTSGSQY
TRBV28	TRBJ1-1	ASPPSDRANTEAF
TRBV2	TRBJ1-4	ASSEGGGLSEEKLF
TRBV28	TRBJ2-4	ASSTDRADIQY
TRBV12-3/TRBV12-4	TRBJ2-3	ASRVRGEADTQY
TRBV20-1	TRBJ1-1	SATSGGLDTEAF
TRBV6-5	TRBJ1-5	ASSAGPYYQPQH
TRBV6-2/TRBV6-3	TRBJ2-3	AINRGELTDTQY
TRBV5-4	TRBJ2-7	ASSLGADFAYEQY
TRBV3-1	TRBJ2-2	ASSRGGELF
TRBV18	TRBJ2-7	ASSPPRAGAYEQY
TRBV20-1	TRBJ2-5	SARAGTAGRLETQY
TRBV20-1	TRBJ1-1	SARVQVNTEAF
TRBV6-5	TRBJ2-7	ASRRGNFYEQY
TRBV12-3/TRBV12-4	TRBJ1-5	ASSFGEASNQPQH
TRBV12-3/TRBV12-4	TRBJ2-7	ASSSDRGYEQY
TRBV20-1	TRBJ1-5	SAQWGINQPQH
TRBV10-3	TRBJ2-2	AISGGQGTGELF
TRBV10-3	TRBJ1-2	AISEVGQKRDGDT
TRBV20-1	TRBJ2-7	SATWKGEARYEQY
TRBV27	TRBJ2-1	ASSFLGQGCNEQF
TRBV18	TRBJ2-3	ASSPLGGPTRDTQY
TRBV5-1	TRBJ2-3	ASSPPGGPVDTQY
TRBV3-1	TRBJ2-3	ASSQGQGVGDTQY
TRBV4-1	TRBJ2-7	ASSQDPQGAVSYEQY
TRBV4-1	TRBJ2-3	ASSPPDRGAQY
TRBV3-1	TRBJ2-7	ASSRWDRAYEQY
TRBV4-3	TRBJ2-7	ASSQGLGVSYEQY
TRBV6-5	TRBJ1-6	ASSQSDSPLH
TRBV7-6	TRBJ2-5	ASSLRAGGGQETQY
TRBV6-6	TRBJ2-1	ASSPRTGAAYNEQF
TRBV7-8	TRBJ1-5	ASSRGSNQPQH
TRBV25-1	TRBJ2-7	ASPREQY
TRBV10-3	TRBJ1-4	AISGGAANEKLF
TRBV2	TRBJ1-4	ASSATTASNEKLF
TRBV30	TRBJ2-6	AWSTKARANVLT